The following is a TCR beta chain sequence with its context. The data originate from a study of technical replicates of blood from a handful of donors. Clones were read by immunoSEQ multiplex PCR, and TCRdb kept only the in-frame ones, dropping some. The sample includes 53,000 or so clones, about 86% of them seen just once. V was clipped by 5 bases and J by 8 bases; unmatched bases: 12. CDR1 and CDR2 (germline): SEHNR, FQNEAQ (reference sequence). The CDR3 contains 15 residues. The sequenced sample was PBMCs. This clonotype originated in a human donor in good health. Some clones in this sample may be carry-over from other donors' samples. The genes are TRBV7-9 and TRBJ1-2; TRBD1 matches at 9 bases. CDR3 sequence: CASSPGTGHALGYTF. CDR3 DNA: TGTGCCAGCAGCCCAGGGACAGGGCACGCCTTGGGCTACACCTTC.